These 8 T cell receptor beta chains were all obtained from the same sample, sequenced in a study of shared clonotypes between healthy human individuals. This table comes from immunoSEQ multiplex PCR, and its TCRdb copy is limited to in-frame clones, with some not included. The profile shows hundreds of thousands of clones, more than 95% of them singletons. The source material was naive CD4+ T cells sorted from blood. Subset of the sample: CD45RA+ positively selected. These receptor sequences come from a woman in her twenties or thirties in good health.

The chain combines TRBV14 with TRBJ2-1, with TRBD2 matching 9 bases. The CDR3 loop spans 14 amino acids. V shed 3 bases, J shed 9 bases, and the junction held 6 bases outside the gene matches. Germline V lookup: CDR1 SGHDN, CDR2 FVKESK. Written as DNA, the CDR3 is TGTGCCAGCAGCCAGGGACTAGCATCACTTGAGCAGTTCTTC. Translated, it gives CASSQGLASLEQFF.

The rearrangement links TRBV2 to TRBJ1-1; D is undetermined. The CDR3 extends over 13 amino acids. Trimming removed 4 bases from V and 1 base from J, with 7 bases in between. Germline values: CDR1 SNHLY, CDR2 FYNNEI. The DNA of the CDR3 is TGTGCCAGCAGTGTTGTAGAGAACACTGAAGCTTTCTTT. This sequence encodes CASSVVENTEAFF.

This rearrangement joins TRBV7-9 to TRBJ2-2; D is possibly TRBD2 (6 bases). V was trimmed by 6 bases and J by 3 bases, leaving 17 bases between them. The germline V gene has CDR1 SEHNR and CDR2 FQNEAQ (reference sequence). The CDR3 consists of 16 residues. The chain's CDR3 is CASRPTTSSDTGELFF. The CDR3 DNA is TGTGCCAGCAGACCAACAACTAGCTCCGACACCGGGGAGCTGTTTTTT. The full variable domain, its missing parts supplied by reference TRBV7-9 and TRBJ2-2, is DTGVSQNPRHKITKRGQNVTFRCDPISEHNRLYWYRQTLGQGPEFLTYFQNEAQLEKSRLLSDRFSAERPKGSFSTLEIQRTEQGDSAMYLCASRPTTSSDTGELFFGEGSRLTVL.

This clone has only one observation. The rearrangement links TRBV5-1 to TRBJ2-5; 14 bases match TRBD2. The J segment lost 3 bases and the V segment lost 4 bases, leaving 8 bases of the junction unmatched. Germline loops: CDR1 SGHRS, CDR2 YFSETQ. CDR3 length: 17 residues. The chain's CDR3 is CASSPGGLAGVEETQYF. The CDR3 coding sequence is TGCGCCAGCAGCCCCGGGGGACTAGCGGGAGTGGAAGAGACCCAGTACTTC.

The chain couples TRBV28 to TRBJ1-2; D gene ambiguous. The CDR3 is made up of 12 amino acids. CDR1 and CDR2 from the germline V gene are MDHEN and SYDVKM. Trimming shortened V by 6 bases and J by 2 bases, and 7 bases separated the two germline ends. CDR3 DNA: TGTGCCAGCAGCGGGGAAAACTATGGCTACACCTTC. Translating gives CASSGENYGYTF.

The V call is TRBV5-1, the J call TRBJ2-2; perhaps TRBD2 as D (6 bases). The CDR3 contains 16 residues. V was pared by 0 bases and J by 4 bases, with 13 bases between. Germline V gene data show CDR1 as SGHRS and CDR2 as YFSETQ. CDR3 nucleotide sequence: TGCGCCAGCAGCTTGGTGACAGCCGGGGGCACCGGGGAGCTGTTTTTT. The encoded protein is CASSLVTAGGTGELFF.

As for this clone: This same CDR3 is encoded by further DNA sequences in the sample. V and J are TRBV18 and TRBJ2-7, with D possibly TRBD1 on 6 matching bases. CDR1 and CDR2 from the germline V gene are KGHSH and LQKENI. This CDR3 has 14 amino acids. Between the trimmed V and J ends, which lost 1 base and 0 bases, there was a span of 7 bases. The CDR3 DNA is TGTGCCAGCTCACCACAGGACAGCTCCTACGAGCAGTACTTC. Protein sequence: CASSPQDSSYEQYF.

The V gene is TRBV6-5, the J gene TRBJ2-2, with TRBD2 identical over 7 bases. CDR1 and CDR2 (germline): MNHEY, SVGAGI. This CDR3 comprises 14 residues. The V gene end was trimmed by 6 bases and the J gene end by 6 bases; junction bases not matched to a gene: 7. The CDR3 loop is CASSPFRGAGELFF. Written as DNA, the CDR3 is TGTGCCAGCAGCCCGTTTCGGGGGGCCGGGGAGCTGTTTTTT.